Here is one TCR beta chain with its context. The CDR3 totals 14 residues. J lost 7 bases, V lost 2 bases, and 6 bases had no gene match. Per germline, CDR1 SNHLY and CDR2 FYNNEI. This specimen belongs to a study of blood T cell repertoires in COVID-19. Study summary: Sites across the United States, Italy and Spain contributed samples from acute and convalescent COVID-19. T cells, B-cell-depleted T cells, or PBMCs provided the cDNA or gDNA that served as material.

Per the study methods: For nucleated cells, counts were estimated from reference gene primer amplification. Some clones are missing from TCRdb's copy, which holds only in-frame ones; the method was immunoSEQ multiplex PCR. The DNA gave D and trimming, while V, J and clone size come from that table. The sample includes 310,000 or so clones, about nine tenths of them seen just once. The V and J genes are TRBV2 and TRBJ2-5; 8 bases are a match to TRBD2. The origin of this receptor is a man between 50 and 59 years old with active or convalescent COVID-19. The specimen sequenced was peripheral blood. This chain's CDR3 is CASSEFSGTGTQYF. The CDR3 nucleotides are TGTGCCAGCAGTGAATTTAGCGGGACGGGGACCCAGTACTTC. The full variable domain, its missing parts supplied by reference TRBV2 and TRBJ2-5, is EPEVTQTPSHQVTQMGQEVILRCVPISNHLYFYWYRQILGQKVEFLVSFYNNEISEKSEIFDDQFSVERPDGSNFTLKIRSTKLEDSAMYFCASSEFSGTGTQYFGPGTRLLVL.